This paragraph reports one T cell receptor (beta chain). Antigen unknown. The V segment lost 5 bases and the J segment 1 base; nucleotides outside the gene matches: 10. CDR1 and CDR2 from the germline V gene are SGHAT and FQNNGV. The CDR3 has 16 residues. MiXCR, run by TCRdb on the RT-PCR reads, gives a single entry per CDR3 protein. Counted here are hundreds of thousands of distinct CDR3 sequences, around 15% occurring once; the ten biggest clones make up 6% to 9.5%. This sample was included in a study of response to subunit inactivated influenza vaccine. Study-wide results and limits: T cells newly recruited by each seasonal influenza vaccination are few, the authors suggested.

This rearrangement joins TRBV11-2 to TRBJ1-1, with 7 bases fitting TRBD1. The receptor was isolated from a man aged 45-60 years who received an inactivated influenza vaccine. The material sequenced was PBMCs from blood, taken 14 days before vaccination. Here the CDR3 DNA reads TGTGCCAGCAGCCGAAACACAGGGGTCGCGAACACTGAAGCTTTCTTT. Translation: CASSRNTGVANTEAFF.